This T cell receptor beta chain originates from a study of T cell repertoires in cytomegalovirus infection. Study-level points and caveats: Clonotypes of TCR beta that were HLA-C-restricted and CMV-specific dominated the ex vivo response.

A word on this clonotype: Its antigen is undetermined.

The CDR3 runs 22 residues. Trimming cost V 4 bases and J 2 bases; bases outside gene matches: 24. Germline CDR1 LNHDA, CDR2 SQIVND (reference sequence). TCRdb ran MiXCR on the reads and lists one entry per CDR3 protein. The data hold approximately 170,000 distinct CDR3 sequences, with under 15% observed a single time. The material sequenced was PBMCs. This chain uses TRBV19 with TRBJ1-5; TRBD1 aligns across 9 bases. This TCR came from a human donor in good health (CMV status not recorded). Some clones in this sample may be carry-over from other donors' samples. The CDR3: CASSRFRDRVGVTSGGNQPQHF. The DNA for the CDR3 is TGTGCCAGTAGTAGATTCCGGGACAGGGTCGGGGTGACCTCCGGGGGCAATCAGCCCCAGCATTTT. The full variable domain, rest sourced from reference TRBV19 and TRBJ1-5, is DGGITQSPKYLFRKEGQNVTLSCEQNLNHDAMYWYRQDPGQGLRLIYYSQIVNDFQKGDIAEGYSVSREKKESFPLTVTSAQKNPTAFYLCASSRFRDRVGVTSGGNQPQHFGDGTRLSIL.